The 23 T cell receptor beta chains listed next were all sequenced from one sample in a study of control samples from healthy donors and cancer patients. TCRdb keeps only in-frame clones here, not all; method: immunoSEQ multiplex PCR. Of 150,000 to 200,000 clones in the sample, just over 95% were seen once. Sample: blood. The receptors come from a woman in her 30s in good health.

The chain combines TRBV28 with TRBJ2-5, with D hard to call. CDR1 and CDR2 from the germline V gene are MDHEN and SYDVKM. The CDR3 covers 13 residues. The V gene lost 4 bases and the J gene lost 7 bases, with 13 bases spanning the gap. The CDR3 here is CASSSNTMATQYF. As DNA, the CDR3 is TGTGCCAGCAGTTCCAATACGATGGCGACCCAGTACTTC.

The chain is built from TRBV5-1 and TRBJ1-1, with TRBD1 identical over 9 bases. The CDR3 extends over 17 amino acids. J gave up 1 base and V 2 bases, and 9 bases lay outside the gene matches. The germline V gene has CDR1 SGHRS and CDR2 YFSETQ. The CDR3 sequence is CASSLNRGHRRNTEAFF. The CDR3 region has the DNA TGCGCCAGCAGCTTAAACAGGGGGCATAGGCGGAACACTGAAGCTTTCTTT. Full variable domain (outside the CDR3, taken from reference TRBV5-1 and TRBJ1-1): KAGVTQTPRYLIKTRGQQVTLSCSPISGHRSVSWYQQTPGQGLQFLFEYFSETQRNKGNFPGRFSGRQFSNSRSEMNVSTLELGDSALYLCASSLNRGHRRNTEAFFGQGTRLTVV.

The DNA for the CDR3 is TGCGCCAGCAGGCCCTCCCCGAAAGGAGGCACTAATGAAAAACTGTTTTTT. It is translated as CASRPSPKGGTNEKLFF. The chain recombines TRBV4-1 with TRBJ1-4; no clear D. CDR1 and CDR2 from the germline V gene are MGHRA and YSYEKL. Trimming pared 6 bases from V and 2 bases from J, leaving 19 bases between. CDR3 size: 17 residues.

This sequence joins TRBV19 and TRBJ1-1, with D perhaps TRBD1 (5 bases). The germline V gene has CDR1 LNHDA and CDR2 SQIVND (reference sequence). The CDR3 has 14 amino acids. Trimming removed 5 bases from V and 6 bases from J, with 16 bases in between. CDR3: CASSPRPGLSEAFF. CDR3 nucleotides: TGTGCCAGTAGTCCCAGGCCGGGGCTGTCTGAAGCTTTCTTT. Variable domain in full (rest from reference TRBV19 and TRBJ1-1): DGGITQSPKYLFRKEGQNVTLSCEQNLNHDAMYWYRQDPGQGLRLIYYSQIVNDFQKGDIAEGYSVSREKKESFPLTVTSAQKNPTAFYLCASSPRPGLSEAFFGQGTRLTVV.

V and J are TRBV28 and TRBJ2-1, with 15 bases matching TRBD2. The CDR3 has 19 residues. Trimming cost V 3 bases and J 1 base; bases outside gene matches: 7. The germline V gene has CDR1 MDHEN and CDR2 SYDVKM. CDR3 nucleotide sequence: TGTGCCAGCAGTTTTCCTGGGACTAGCGGGAGGTCTTCCTACAATGAGCAGTTCTTC. It specifies CASSFPGTSGRSSYNEQFF.

The V and J genes are TRBV12-3 or TRBV12-4 and TRBJ1-2, with unresolved D. The CDR3 covers 13 residues. V shed 7 bases and J shed 8 bases, with 17 bases lying between them. This CDR3 reads CASKSGSPKGYTF. The CDR3 nucleotides read TGTGCCAGCAAATCAGGATCACCCAAAGGCTACACCTTC.

The J gene is TRBJ1-2, the V gene TRBV2; D is unclear. The CDR3 covers 16 residues. The germline gives CDR1 SNHLY, CDR2 FYNNEI. Trimming cost V 1 base and J 0 bases, with 12 bases left between them. The CDR3: CASSEERRLANYGYTF. The CDR3 region has the DNA TGTGCCAGCAGTGAAGAACGGAGATTAGCTAACTATGGCTACACCTTC.

The genes are TRBV2 and TRBJ1-5; D is unresolved. V was cut by 1 base and J by 0 bases, with 7 bases left in between. Germline V gives CDR1 SNHLY, CDR2 FYNNEI. The CDR3 is 15 amino acids. The chain's CDR3 is CASSEGRHSNQPQHF. In nucleotides, the CDR3 is TGTGCCAGCAGTGAAGGGAGACATAGCAATCAGCCCCAGCATTTT.

The V and J genes are TRBV28 and TRBJ2-1; 14 bases are a match to TRBD2. The ends lost 6 bases at V and 8 bases at J; junction bases unmatched: 6. The CDR3 runs 15 residues. Germline V gene lookup returns CDR1 MDHEN and CDR2 SYDVKM. Here the CDR3 reads CASRPTSGGAYEQFF. In DNA form, the CDR3 reads TGTGCCAGCAGACCGACTAGCGGGGGGGCGTATGAGCAGTTCTTC.

The chain uses TRBV6-4 and TRBJ1-6; D is perhaps TRBD1 (5 bases). The CDR3 has 15 residues. The V end was cut by 3 bases, the J end by 5 bases, with 11 bases between. Per the germline V gene, CDR1 is MRHNA and CDR2 is SNTAGT. This CDR3 is CASSEAADNNSPLHF. The CDR3 region has the DNA TGTGCCAGCAGTGAGGCAGCGGACAATAATTCACCCCTCCACTTT.

V usage is TRBV9 and J usage is TRBJ2-7, with 9 bases identical to TRBD2. This CDR3 spans 14 amino acids. V trimming: 4 bases; J trimming: 2 bases; junction bases outside the gene matches: 4. Germline-derived CDR1 and CDR2 are SGDLS and YYNGEE. CDR3: CASSTLAGAYEQYF. In DNA, the CDR3 is TGTGCCAGCAGCACTTTAGCGGGAGCCTACGAGCAGTACTTC.

The rearrangement joins TRBV29-1 to TRBJ2-7; no firm D call. Germline CDR1 is SQVTM and CDR2 is ANQGSEA. The CDR3 is made up of 12 amino acids. V lost 0 bases, J lost 3 bases, and 6 bases lay in between. CDR3 coding DNA: TGCAGCGTTGAAGAGGACGACTACGAGCAGTACTTC. Translating it yields CSVEEDDYEQYF.

The chain employs TRBV27 and TRBJ1-1; D is unresolved. V was pared by 4 bases and J by 0 bases, with 6 bases between. CDR3 length: 13 residues. Germline V CDR1 and CDR2: MNHEY, SMNVEV (reference sequence). This chain's CDR3 is CASSSNLNTEAFF. The CDR3 DNA reads as TGTGCCAGCAGTTCCAACCTGAACACTGAAGCTTTCTTT.

The gene calls are TRBV3-1 (or the pseudogene TRBV3-2) and TRBJ1-1; D is unresolved. Trimming took 1 base from V and 8 from J, leaving 11 bases between them. In germline, CDR1 is LGHDT, CDR2 YNNKEL (reference sequence). The CDR3 totals 13 residues. As DNA, the CDR3 is TGTGCCAGCAGCCAAGGGTACACCTCCGAAGCTTTCTTT. Translating it yields CASSQGYTSEAFF.

Only one count was recorded for this clone. CDR3 nucleotides: TGTGCCAGCAGTTTTAGGGACAGTTCCTACGAGCAGTACTTC. It encodes CASSFRDSSYEQYF. This chain uses TRBV6-6 with TRBJ2-7; 7 bases align to TRBD1. V lost 4 bases, J lost 1 base, and 4 bases stayed unmatched. CDR1 MNHNY and CDR2 SVGAGI come from the germline V gene (reference sequence). This CDR3 is 14 amino acids long.

The chain employs TRBV6-5 and TRBJ2-1, with 13 bases fitting TRBD2. The germline V gene encodes CDR1 MNHEY and CDR2 SVGAGI. This CDR3 spans 16 amino acids. V shed 8 bases and J 2 bases; nucleotides not matched to a gene: 6. CDR3 sequence reads: CASGLTSGRPYNEQFF. CDR3 bases: TGTGCCAGCGGTTTGACTAGCGGGAGGCCCTACAATGAGCAGTTCTTC.

The V and J genes are TRBV9 and TRBJ2-1, with no clear D. V lost 0 bases, J lost 9 bases, and 13 bases lay in between. Germline V lookup: CDR1 SGDLS, CDR2 YYNGEE. This CDR3 has 14 residues. CDR3 in DNA: TGTGCCAGCAGCGTAGCTACCCCCGGTCTTGAGCAGTTCTTC. Its protein product is CASSVATPGLEQFF. The full variable domain, with the rest looked up from reference TRBV9 and TRBJ2-1, is DSGVTQTPKHLITATGQRVTLRCSPRSGDLSVYWYQQSLDQGLQFLIQYYNGEERAKGNILERFSAQQFPDLHSELNLSSLELGDSALYFCASSVATPGLEQFFGPGTRLTVL.

CDR3 in amino acids: CASSLGGMGATLHF. CDR3 coding DNA: TGTGCCAGCAGCTTGGGGGGCATGGGGGCAACCCTCCACTTT. The rearrangement joins TRBV5-4 to TRBJ1-6; tentatively, D is TRBD1 (6 bases). There are 14 residues in the CDR3. V was shortened by 0 bases and J by 14 bases, with 15 bases between the two germline ends. Germline values: CDR1 SGHNT, CDR2 YYREEE (reference sequence).

The rearrangement uses TRBV3-1 (or the pseudogene TRBV3-2) and TRBJ2-1; D remains ambiguous. The CDR3 is made up of 14 amino acids. Trimming took 4 bases from V and 7 from J, leaving 14 bases between them. CDR1 and CDR2 (germline): LGHDT, YNNKEL (reference sequence). CDR3 sequence reads: CASSPLLARNEQFF. The CDR3 coding sequence is TGTGCCAGCAGCCCCTTGTTGGCACGAAATGAGCAGTTCTTC.

This rearrangement joins TRBV2 to TRBJ1-5; 10 bases are shared with TRBD1. V dropped 6 bases and J dropped 4; count of bases not matched to a gene: 3. The length of the CDR3 is 14 residues. CDR1 SNHLY and CDR2 FYNNEI come from the germline V gene. In nucleotides, the CDR3 is TGTGCCAGCAGGCAGGGACAGGGGAATCAGCCCCAGCATTTT. It encodes CASRQGQGNQPQHF.

The chain links TRBV5-1 to TRBJ1-1, with D perhaps matching TRBD1 (5 bases). Germline V CDR1 and CDR2: SGHRS, YFSETQ. The length of the CDR3 is 14 residues. Trimming removed 0 bases at V and 4 bases at J, with 10 bases between. The CDR3 nucleotides read TGCGCCAGCAGCTTGGTTCAGGGTGGCACTGAAGCTTTCTTT. Translation gives CASSLVQGGTEAFF.

The rearrangement uses TRBV5-4 and TRBJ2-7; TRBD1 or TRBD2 may be the D gene (5 bases each). Germline CDR1 is SGHNT and CDR2 is YYREEE (reference sequence). V lost 0 bases to trimming and J lost 2 bases, with 12 bases between them. The CDR3 is made up of 15 amino acids. This chain's CDR3 is CASSLDRDAPYEQYF. CDR3 in DNA: TGTGCCAGCAGCTTGGACCGGGACGCCCCCTACGAGCAGTACTTC.

This rearrangement joins TRBV27 to TRBJ1-5; weak D call: TRBD1 (5 bases). Per germline, CDR1 MNHEY and CDR2 SMNVEV (reference sequence). The ends were cut back, 3 bases at V and 2 bases at J, with 11 bases in the middle. This CDR3 is 15 amino acids long. The CDR3 DNA is TGTGCCAGCAGTTTCAGCCAGGGAGGCAATCAGCCCCAGCATTTT. Translating gives CASSFSQGGNQPQHF.